Reported below is one T cell receptor (beta chain). The sample originates from a study of T cells in Graves' hyperthyroidism and ophthalmopathy. There were TCR beta CDR3 regions amplified from RNA transcripts. The TCR CDR3 was amplified in a first-round RT-PCR using the HTBI primer set. Each CDR3 protein gets one entry after TCRdb re-called the multiplex PCR reads with MiXCR. The data contain roughly 570,000 distinct CDR3 sequences, about 15% of them singletons. Germline V gives CDR1 LNHDA, CDR2 SQIVND (reference sequence). The V gene lost 7 bases and the J gene lost 3 bases, with 17 bases spanning the gap. The CDR3 totals 15 residues.

The source is a woman aged 25 to 39 with Graves' hyperthyroidism. The rearrangement joins TRBV19 to TRBJ2-3, with TRBD2 as a possible D gene (5 bases). The sequencing sample was made of blood. This CDR3 reads CASNSARVGTDTQYF. In nucleotides, the CDR3 is TGTGCCAGTAATAGCGCACGGGTGGGGACAGATACGCAGTATTTT.